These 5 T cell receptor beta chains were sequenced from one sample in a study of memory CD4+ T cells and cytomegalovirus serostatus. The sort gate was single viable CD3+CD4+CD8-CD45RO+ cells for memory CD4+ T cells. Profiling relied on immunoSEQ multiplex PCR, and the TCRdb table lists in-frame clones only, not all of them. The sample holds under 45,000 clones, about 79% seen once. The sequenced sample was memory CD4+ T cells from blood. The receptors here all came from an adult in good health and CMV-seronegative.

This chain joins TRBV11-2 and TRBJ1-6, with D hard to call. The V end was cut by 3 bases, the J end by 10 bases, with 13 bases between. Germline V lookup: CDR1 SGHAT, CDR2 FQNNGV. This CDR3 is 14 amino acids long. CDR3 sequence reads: CASSFSGSNSPLHF. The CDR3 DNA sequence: TGTGCCAGCAGCTTCTCGGGCAGCAACTCACCCCTCCACTTT.

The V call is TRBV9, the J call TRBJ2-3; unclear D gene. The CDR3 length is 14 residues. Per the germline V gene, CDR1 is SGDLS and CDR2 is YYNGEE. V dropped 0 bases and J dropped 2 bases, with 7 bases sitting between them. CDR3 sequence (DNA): TGTGCCAGCAGCGTAGATGCCCCCACAGATACGCAGTATTTT. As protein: CASSVDAPTDTQYF.

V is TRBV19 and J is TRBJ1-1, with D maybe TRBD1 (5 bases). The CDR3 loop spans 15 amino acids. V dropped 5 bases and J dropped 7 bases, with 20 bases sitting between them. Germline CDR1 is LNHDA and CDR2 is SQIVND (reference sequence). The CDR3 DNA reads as TGTGCCAGTAGTCACGGTGGGGCCAAGGGCTTTGAAGCTTTCTTT. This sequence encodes CASSHGGAKGFEAFF.

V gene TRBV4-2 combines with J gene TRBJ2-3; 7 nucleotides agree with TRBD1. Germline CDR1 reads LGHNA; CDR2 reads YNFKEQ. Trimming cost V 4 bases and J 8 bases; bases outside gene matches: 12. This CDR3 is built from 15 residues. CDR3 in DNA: TGTGCCAGCAGCCCTGAGAGGGGGCTACACGGTACGCAGTATTTT. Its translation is CASSPERGLHGTQYF.

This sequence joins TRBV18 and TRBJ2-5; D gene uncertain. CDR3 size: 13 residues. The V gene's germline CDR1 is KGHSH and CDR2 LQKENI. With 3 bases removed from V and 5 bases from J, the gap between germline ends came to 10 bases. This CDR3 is CASSPTTGETQYF. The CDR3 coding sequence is TGTGCCAGCTCACCCACTACCGGTGAGACCCAGTACTTC.